Shown below are 31 T cell receptor beta chains from a single sample sequenced in a study of CD8 T cells in ankylosing spondylitis. These receptors have no known antigen. Study-level points and caveats: A motif in TCR beta, a set of roughly 8 highly homologous variants, appeared characteristic of ankylosing spondylitis blood.

TCRdb itself ran the 5' RACE reads through MiXCR, one entry per CDR3 protein. The table includes about 450,000 distinct CDR3 sequences, roughly a quarter detected once. The sample comprised blood, either unsorted or a sorted T cell fraction (not recorded which). The receptors derive from a male donor with ankylosing spondylitis.

The table lists this clonotype with a few counts. The chain carries TRBV12-3 or TRBV12-4 and TRBJ2-3, with 8 bases aligning to TRBD2. The CDR3 contains 15 residues. The V gene end was trimmed by 6 bases and the J gene end by 10 bases; junction bases not matched to a gene: 15. As DNA, the CDR3 is TGTGCCAGCAGGATGAGGCGGGGGGCAGTCGGTCCGCAGTATTTT. This codes for CASRMRRGAVGPQYF.

The chain carries TRBV29-1 and TRBJ1-5; TRBD1 might be the D (5 bases). The germline V gene has CDR1 SQVTM and CDR2 ANQGSEA. The CDR3 covers 13 residues. V lost 5 bases to trimming and J lost 6 bases, with 14 bases between them. CDR3 bases: TGCAGCGTTTCACAGGATGGAGCTCAGCCCCAGCATTTT. It codes for CSVSQDGAQPQHF.

The chain carries TRBV20-1 and TRBJ2-1; TRBD1 matches 9 bases. J lost 6 bases, V lost 5 bases, and 5 bases had no gene match. Germline CDR1 and CDR2: DFQATT and SNEGSKA (reference sequence). The CDR3 totals 13 residues. CDR3 sequence: CSAPRQGGNEQFF. CDR3 bases: TGCAGTGCTCCCCGACAGGGGGGCAATGAGCAGTTCTTC.

The chain is built from TRBV27 and TRBJ2-5, with 7 positions matching TRBD1. V shed 5 bases and J 5 bases; nucleotides not matched to a gene: 14. Germline lookup yields CDR1 MNHEY and CDR2 SMNVEV (reference sequence). The CDR3 has 16 amino acids. As DNA, the CDR3 is TGTGCCAGCAGTCCAGCCAGAGCAGGGGGTCAGGAGACCCAGTACTTC. Translating gives CASSPARAGGQETQYF.

Only one count was recorded for this clonotype. This chain uses TRBV7-2 with TRBJ1-4; possible D gene TRBD1, 5 bases. This CDR3 is 17 amino acids long. Trimming removed 0 bases from V and 0 bases from J, with 11 bases in between. Germline CDR1 and CDR2: SGHTA and FQGNSA. Here the CDR3 reads CASSLAPTGATNEKLFF. CDR3 nucleotides: TGTGCCAGCAGCTTAGCGCCTACAGGAGCAACTAATGAAAAACTGTTTTTT. Supplemented by reference TRBV7-2 and TRBJ1-4, the full variable domain reads GAGVSQSPSNKVTEKGKDVELRCDPISGHTALYWYRQSLGQGLEFLIYFQGNSAPDKSGLPSDRFSAERTGGSVSTLTIQRTQQEDSAVYLCASSLAPTGATNEKLFFGSGTQLSVL.

The chain has TRBV20-1 and TRBJ2-7; a weak D match, TRBD2 (5 bases). The germline V gene has CDR1 DFQATT and CDR2 SNEGSKA (reference sequence). The germline V and J ends were trimmed by 3 bases and 1 base, with 10 bases remaining between them. The CDR3 contains 13 residues. CDR3 protein: CSASKGLSYEQYF. As DNA, the CDR3 is TGCAGTGCTAGTAAAGGACTGTCCTACGAGCAGTACTTC.

This chain links TRBV2 with TRBJ2-1, with a tentative D call TRBD2 (6 bases). The germline CDR1 and CDR2 sequences are SNHLY and FYNNEI. V lost 5 bases and J lost 5, with 10 bases in between. The CDR3 has 13 amino acids. The CDR3 loop is CASSRLADNEQFF. The CDR3 region has the DNA TGTGCCAGCAGTCGGTTAGCGGACAATGAGCAGTTCTTC. The complete variable domain, with remaining parts taken from reference TRBV2 and TRBJ2-1, reads EPEVTQTPSHQVTQMGQEVILRCVPISNHLYFYWYRQILGQKVEFLVSFYNNEISEKSEIFDDQFSVERPDGSNFTLKIRSTKLEDSAMYFCASSRLADNEQFFGPGTRLTVL.

The rearrangement uses TRBV12-3 or TRBV12-4 and TRBJ2-1; D might be TRBD2 (5 bases). V was shortened by 6 bases and J by 9 bases, with 12 bases between the two germline ends. The CDR3 totals 12 residues. The CDR3: CASSRTLREQFF. The CDR3 DNA sequence: TGTGCCAGCAGCCGGACTTTACGTGAGCAGTTCTTC.

This clonotype has a handful of counts. The V call is TRBV14, the J call TRBJ1-1; a possible D gene is TRBD1 (5 bases). The CDR3 length is 16 residues. Germline V CDR1 and CDR2: SGHDN, FVKESK. The V and J ends lost 0 bases and 2 bases respectively, with 13 bases between them. The CDR3 DNA reads TGTGCCAGCAGCCAAGATGGGGCAGACTCTAACACTGAAGCTTTCTTT. Translating it yields CASSQDGADSNTEAFF.

The chain carries TRBV6-1 and TRBJ1-2; D is uncertain. The CDR3 runs 14 residues. Germline loops: CDR1 MNHNS, CDR2 SASEGT. Trimming stripped 4 bases from V and 7 bases from J, with 16 bases between. In nucleotides, the CDR3 is TGTGCCAGCAGTGTAAACGAGGGAGGAGCTGGCTACACCTTC. Amino acids: CASSVNEGGAGYTF.

There are many counts of this clonotype. The chain joins TRBV20-1 to TRBJ2-1; TRBD2 aligns across 7 bases. This CDR3 has 11 amino acids. Germline V gives CDR1 DFQATT, CDR2 SNEGSKA (reference sequence). V was clipped by 8 bases and J by 2 bases; unmatched bases: 0. The CDR3: CSLAAYNEQFF. CDR3 coding DNA: TGCAGTCTAGCGGCCTACAATGAGCAGTTCTTC.

The J gene is TRBJ1-3, the V gene TRBV5-5; D is unclear. The CDR3 has 15 residues. CDR1 is SGHKS, CDR2 YYEKEE, per germline (reference sequence). The germline V and J ends were trimmed by 0 bases and 0 bases, with 7 bases remaining between them. The CDR3 spells CASSLADNSGNTIYF. The CDR3, as DNA: TGTGCCAGCAGCTTGGCCGACAACTCTGGAAACACCATATATTTT.

V gene TRBV10-3 combines with J gene TRBJ2-1; TRBD1 matches 7 bases. Germline values: CDR1 ENHRY, CDR2 SYGVKD. With 4 bases clipped from V and 2 bases from J, the junction kept 8 bases outside the gene matches. This CDR3 comprises 16 residues. The CDR3 coding sequence is TGTGCCATCAGTGTTTCGGCAGGGGGACCCTACAATGAGCAGTTCTTC. Translating gives CAISVSAGGPYNEQFF.

This clonotype has just a few counts. The chain uses TRBV2 and TRBJ2-7; 7 nucleotides match TRBD2. J was trimmed by 5 bases and V by 4 bases; bases with no gene match: 14. The CDR3 sequence is 16 residues long. Germline lookup yields CDR1 SNHLY and CDR2 FYNNEI. CDR3 residues: CASSVRMGRVVNEQYF. Here the CDR3 DNA reads TGTGCCAGCAGTGTTCGTATGGGGAGGGTGGTGAACGAGCAGTACTTC.

The chain uses TRBV6-2 or TRBV6-3 and TRBJ2-3; no reliable D call. The V end was cut by 0 bases, the J end by 1 base, with 8 bases between. The CDR3 covers 15 residues. Germline V gene sequence: CDR1 MNHEY, CDR2 SVGEGT. The CDR3 region is CASSYSPEGTDTQYF. The CDR3 DNA follows: TGTGCCAGCAGTTACTCTCCAGAAGGCACAGATACGCAGTATTTT.

In this sample, this clonotype turned up a few times. The genes are TRBV7-9 and TRBJ2-1; the D is unclear. The CDR3 consists of 15 residues. The V gene's germline CDR1 is SEHNR and CDR2 FQNEAQ (reference sequence). The V end lost 1 base, the J end lost 0 bases, and 7 bases lay between the germline ends. The chain's CDR3 is CASSLVPSSYNEQFF. The CDR3 region has the DNA TGTGCCAGCAGCTTAGTGCCTAGCTCCTACAATGAGCAGTTCTTC.

The table lists this clonotype with a few counts. This chain links TRBV12-3 or TRBV12-4 with TRBJ2-7, with no clear D. The CDR3 consists of 14 residues. Deletions cut 6 bases from V and 9 bases from J, with 21 bases between. The CDR3 protein is CASSPDSGLFLQYV. DNA of the CDR3: TGTGCCAGCAGCCCCGATTCCGGTCTGTTTTTGCAGTACGTC.

This sequence joins TRBV5-1 and TRBJ2-7; 9 nucleotides agree with TRBD1. Germline CDR1 is SGHRS and CDR2 is YFSETQ. There are 15 residues in the CDR3. Trimming took 7 bases from V and 3 from J; bases not matched to a gene: 11. The CDR3 DNA sequence: TGCGCCAGCGCCTCCGGGACAGGGAGGCTCTACGAGCAGTACGTC. Amino acids: CASASGTGRLYEQYV.

The V gene is TRBV5-1, the J gene TRBJ2-5; a weak D match, TRBD1 (5 bases). This CDR3 comprises 13 residues. Germline lookup yields CDR1 SGHRS and CDR2 YFSETQ. Trimming left V 7 bases short and J 0 bases short, with 10 bases between. The CDR3: CASATEYQETQYF. In DNA, the CDR3 is TGCGCCAGCGCGACAGAGTACCAAGAGACCCAGTACTTC.

The chain links TRBV11-3 to TRBJ2-3; 7 nucleotides agree with TRBD2. The CDR3 totals 16 residues. The J segment lost 5 bases and the V segment lost 5 bases, leaving 13 bases of the junction unmatched. The germline gives CDR1 SGHNT, CDR2 YENEEA. This CDR3 is CASSQGWRESGDTQYF. CDR3 nucleotides: TGTGCCAGCAGCCAAGGATGGCGGGAGTCCGGAGATACGCAGTATTTT.

This clonotype was counted only a few times. The rearrangement joins TRBV12-3 or TRBV12-4 to TRBJ2-2; D might be TRBD1 (5 bases). The V end lost 6 bases, the J end lost 6 bases, and 11 bases lay between the germline ends. This CDR3 is 13 amino acids long. The CDR3 sequence: CASSRRAAGELFF. CDR3 bases: TGTGCCAGCAGCCGCAGGGCGGCCGGGGAGCTGTTTTTT.

The J gene is TRBJ2-7, the V gene TRBV24-1; D not certain. The CDR3 is 11 amino acids. Germline CDR1 is KGHDR and CDR2 is SFDVKD. V was trimmed by 3 bases and J by 2 bases, leaving 1 base between them. In DNA, the CDR3 is TGTGCCACCAGTGATGCCTACGAGCAGTACGTC. As protein: CATSDAYEQYV.

The sample holds many counts of this clonotype. V usage is TRBV6-2 or TRBV6-3 and J usage is TRBJ2-2; perhaps TRBD2 as D (6 bases). The germline CDR1 and CDR2 sequences are MNHEY and SVGEGT. V was cut by 2 bases and J by 7 bases, with 8 bases left in between. There are 13 residues in the CDR3. CDR3 bases: TGTGCCAGCAGTTACGGGGGGATCGGGGAGCTGTTTTTT. This sequence encodes CASSYGGIGELFF.

V gene TRBV20-1 combines with J gene TRBJ2-7; D might be TRBD1 (6 bases). CDR3 length: 13 amino acids. CDR1 and CDR2 (germline): DFQATT, SNEGSKA (reference sequence). V shed 5 bases and J shed 2 bases, with 13 bases lying between them. CDR3 coding DNA: TGCAGTGCTCGAGGGGGTGGAACCTACGAGCAGTACGTC. This gives the protein CSARGGGTYEQYV.

The chain has TRBV5-1 and TRBJ1-4; no reliable D call. Trimming took off 4 bases at V and 0 bases at J, with 10 bases between the two ends. Germline CDR1 is SGHRS and CDR2 is YFSETQ. The CDR3 runs 15 residues. The CDR3 DNA is TGCGCCAGCAGCCGTCAAGCCTCAACTAATGAAAAACTGTTTTTT. This sequence encodes CASSRQASTNEKLFF.

This clonotype has only a few counts. The chain recombines TRBV12-3 or TRBV12-4 with TRBJ1-1; no firm D call. Between the trimmed V and J ends, which lost 5 bases and 4 bases, there was a span of 14 bases. This CDR3 has 14 amino acids. The CDR3 is CASSQSKAFTEAFF. In nucleotides, the CDR3 is TGTGCCAGCAGTCAAAGTAAGGCGTTCACTGAAGCTTTCTTT.

V gene TRBV4-2 combines with J gene TRBJ2-1; tentatively, D is TRBD2 (6 bases). The CDR3 loop spans 15 amino acids. CDR1 is LGHNA, CDR2 YNFKEQ, per germline. Trimming stripped 1 base from V and 5 bases from J, with 12 bases between. CDR3 coding DNA: TGTGCCAGCAGCCAAGTTGCGGGAACCAACAATGAGCAGTTCTTC. Amino acid sequence: CASSQVAGTNNEQFF.

This clonotype was counted only a few times. The rearrangement joins TRBV29-1 to TRBJ2-5, with 7 bases identical to TRBD1. This CDR3 comprises 13 residues. The V gene's germline CDR1 is SQVTM and CDR2 ANQGSEA. The V segment lost 5 bases and the J segment 2 bases; nucleotides outside the gene matches: 5. DNA for the CDR3: TGCAGCGTTTATGGGACAGTACAAGAGACCCAGTACTTC. Protein product: CSVYGTVQETQYF.

In this sample, this clonotype turned up once. CDR3 bases: TGTGCCAGCAGTGAAGCTGGACAGGGGTCTTCCTACGAGCAGTACTTC. Its protein product is CASSEAGQGSSYEQYF. V gene TRBV6-1 combines with J gene TRBJ2-7, with 9 bases aligning to TRBD1. The CDR3 is 16 residues long. From germline, CDR1 is MNHNS and CDR2 SASEGT. Trimming at V came to 0 bases and at J to 1 base, leaving 4 bases not matched to a gene.

This clonotype was counted a few times. The V call is TRBV18, the J call TRBJ2-7; D is unclear. V was cut by 1 base and J by 2 bases, with 6 bases left in between. Germline V gene data show CDR1 as KGHSH and CDR2 as LQKENI. The CDR3 is made up of 13 amino acids. CDR3 region: CASSPLTAYEQYF. In nucleotides, the CDR3 is TGTGCCAGCTCACCACTAACAGCCTACGAGCAGTACTTC.

The rearrangement links TRBV29-1 to TRBJ2-5; TRBD2 matches at 8 bases. Germline V gene sequence: CDR1 SQVTM, CDR2 ANQGSEA. The CDR3 totals 16 residues. Trimming at V came to 2 bases and at J to 3 bases, leaving 11 bases not matched to a gene. CDR3 region: CSVERGTRGSEETQYF. DNA for the CDR3: TGCAGCGTTGAACGGGGGACTAGGGGGTCAGAAGAGACCCAGTACTTC.